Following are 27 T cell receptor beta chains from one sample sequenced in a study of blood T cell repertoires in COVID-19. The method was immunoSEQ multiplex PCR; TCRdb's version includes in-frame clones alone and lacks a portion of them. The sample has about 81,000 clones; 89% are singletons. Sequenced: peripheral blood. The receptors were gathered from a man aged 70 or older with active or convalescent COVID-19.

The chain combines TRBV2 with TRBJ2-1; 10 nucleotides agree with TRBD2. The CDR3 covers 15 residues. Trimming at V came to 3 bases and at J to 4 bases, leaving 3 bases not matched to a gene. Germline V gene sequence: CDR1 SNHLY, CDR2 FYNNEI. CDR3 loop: CASSENSGGYNEQFF. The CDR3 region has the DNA TGTGCCAGCAGTGAGAATAGCGGGGGGTACAATGAGCAGTTCTTC.

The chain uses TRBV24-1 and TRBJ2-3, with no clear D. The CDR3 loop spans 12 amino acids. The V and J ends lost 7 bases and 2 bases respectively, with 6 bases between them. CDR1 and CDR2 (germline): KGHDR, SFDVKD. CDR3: CATSRDTDTQYF. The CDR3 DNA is TGTGCCACCAGCCGCGACACAGATACGCAGTATTTT.

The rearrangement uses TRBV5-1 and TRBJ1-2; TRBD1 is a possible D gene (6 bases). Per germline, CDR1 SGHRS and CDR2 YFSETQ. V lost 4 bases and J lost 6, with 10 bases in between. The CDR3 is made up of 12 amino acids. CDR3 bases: TGCGCCAGCAGCCAGAACAGGGATGGCTACACCTTC. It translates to CASSQNRDGYTF.

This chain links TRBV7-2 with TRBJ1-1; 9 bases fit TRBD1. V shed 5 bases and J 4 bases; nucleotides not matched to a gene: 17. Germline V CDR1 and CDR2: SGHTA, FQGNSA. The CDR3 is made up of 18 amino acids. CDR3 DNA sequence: TGTGCCAGCAGCCTTCAACGGCTGATACAGGGGGCGTTCACTGAAGCTTTCTTT. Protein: CASSLQRLIQGAFTEAFF. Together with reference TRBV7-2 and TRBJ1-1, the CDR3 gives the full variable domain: GAGVSQSPSNKVTEKGKDVELRCDPISGHTALYWYRQSLGQGLEFLIYFQGNSAPDKSGLPSDRFSAERTGGSVSTLTIQRTQQEDSAVYLCASSLQRLIQGAFTEAFFGQGTRLTVV.

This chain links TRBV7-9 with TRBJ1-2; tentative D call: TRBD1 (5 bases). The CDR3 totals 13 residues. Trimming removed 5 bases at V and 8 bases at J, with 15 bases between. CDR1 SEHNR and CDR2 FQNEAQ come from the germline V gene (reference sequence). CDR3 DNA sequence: TGTGCCAGCAGCCCCAGGGATTCTGGAGGCTACACCTTC. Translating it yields CASSPRDSGGYTF. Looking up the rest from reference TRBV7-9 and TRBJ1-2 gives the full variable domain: DTGVSQNPRHKITKRGQNVTFRCDPISEHNRLYWYRQTLGQGPEFLTYFQNEAQLEKSRLLSDRFSAERPKGSFSTLEIQRTEQGDSAMYLCASSPRDSGGYTFGSGTRLTVV.

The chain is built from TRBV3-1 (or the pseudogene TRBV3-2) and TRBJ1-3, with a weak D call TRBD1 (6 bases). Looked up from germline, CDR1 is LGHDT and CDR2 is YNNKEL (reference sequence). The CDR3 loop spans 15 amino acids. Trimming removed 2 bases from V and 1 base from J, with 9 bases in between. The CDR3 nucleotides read TGTGCCAGCAGCCAACGGGGGGCGTCTGGAAACACCATATATTTT. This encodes CASSQRGASGNTIYF.

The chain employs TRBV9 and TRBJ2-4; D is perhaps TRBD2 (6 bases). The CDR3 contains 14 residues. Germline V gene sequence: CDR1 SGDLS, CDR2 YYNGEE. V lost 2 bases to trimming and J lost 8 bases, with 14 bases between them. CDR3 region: CASSVRGNGDIQYF. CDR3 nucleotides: TGTGCCAGCAGCGTCCGGGGGAATGGGGACATTCAGTACTTC.

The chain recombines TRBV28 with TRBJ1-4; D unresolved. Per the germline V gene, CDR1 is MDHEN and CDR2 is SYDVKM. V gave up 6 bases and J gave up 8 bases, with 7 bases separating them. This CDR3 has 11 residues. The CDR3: CASRVQEKLFF. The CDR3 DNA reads TGTGCCAGCAGAGTCCAGGAAAAACTGTTTTTT.

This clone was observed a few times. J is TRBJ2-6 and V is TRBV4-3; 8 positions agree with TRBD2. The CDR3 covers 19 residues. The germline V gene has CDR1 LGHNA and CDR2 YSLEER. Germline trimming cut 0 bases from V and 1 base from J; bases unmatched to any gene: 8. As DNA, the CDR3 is TGCGCCAGCAGCCAAGATTTTCGGCGCGGGGGGTCTGGGGCCAACGTCCTGACTTTC. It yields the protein CASSQDFRRGGSGANVLTF.

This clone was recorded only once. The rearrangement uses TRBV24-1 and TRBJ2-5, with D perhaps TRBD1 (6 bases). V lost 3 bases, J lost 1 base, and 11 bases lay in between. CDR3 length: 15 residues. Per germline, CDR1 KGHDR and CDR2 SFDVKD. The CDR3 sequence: CATSDKGQLQETQYF. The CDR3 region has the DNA TGTGCCACCAGTGATAAGGGACAACTCCAAGAGACCCAGTACTTC.

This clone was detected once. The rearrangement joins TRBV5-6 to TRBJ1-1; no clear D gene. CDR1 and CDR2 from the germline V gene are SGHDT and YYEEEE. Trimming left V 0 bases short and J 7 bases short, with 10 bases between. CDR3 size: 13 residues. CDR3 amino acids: CASSLGAGIEAFF. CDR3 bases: TGTGCCAGCAGCTTGGGAGCGGGCATTGAAGCTTTCTTT.

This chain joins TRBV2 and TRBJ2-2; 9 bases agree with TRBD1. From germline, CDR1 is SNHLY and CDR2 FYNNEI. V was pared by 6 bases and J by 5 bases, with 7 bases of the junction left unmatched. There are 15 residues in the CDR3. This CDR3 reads CASSPGQGLTGELFF. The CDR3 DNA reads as TGTGCCAGCAGCCCGGGACAGGGACTAACCGGGGAGCTGTTTTTT.

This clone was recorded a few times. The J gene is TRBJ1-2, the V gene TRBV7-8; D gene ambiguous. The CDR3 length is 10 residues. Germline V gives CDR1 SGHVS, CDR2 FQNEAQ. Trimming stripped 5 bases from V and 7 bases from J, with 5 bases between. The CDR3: CASSRSGYTF. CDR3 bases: TGTGCCAGCAGCCGCAGTGGCTACACCTTC. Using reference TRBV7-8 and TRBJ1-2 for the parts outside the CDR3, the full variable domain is GAGVSQSPRYKVAKRGQDVALRCDPISGHVSLFWYQQALGQGPEFLTYFQNEAQLDKSGLPSDRFFAERPEGSVSTLKIQRTQQEDSAVYLCASSRSGYTFGSGTRLTVV.

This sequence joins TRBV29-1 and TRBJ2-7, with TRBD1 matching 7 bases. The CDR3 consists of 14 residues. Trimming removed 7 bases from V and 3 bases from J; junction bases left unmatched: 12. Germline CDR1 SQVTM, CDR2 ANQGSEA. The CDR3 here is CSGILRGDSYEQYF. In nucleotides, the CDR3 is TGCAGCGGTATCCTAAGAGGGGACAGCTACGAGCAGTACTTC.

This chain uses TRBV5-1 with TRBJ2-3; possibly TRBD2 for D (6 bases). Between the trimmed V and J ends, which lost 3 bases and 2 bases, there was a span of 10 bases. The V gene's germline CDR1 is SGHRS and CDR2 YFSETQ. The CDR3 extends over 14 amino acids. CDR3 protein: CASSWSGSTDTQYF. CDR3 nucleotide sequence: TGCGCCAGCAGCTGGAGCGGGTCCACAGATACGCAGTATTTT.

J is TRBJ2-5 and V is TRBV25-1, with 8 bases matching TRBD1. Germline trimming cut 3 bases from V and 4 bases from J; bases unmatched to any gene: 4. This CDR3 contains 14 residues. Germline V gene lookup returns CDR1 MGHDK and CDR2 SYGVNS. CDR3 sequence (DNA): TGTGCCAGCAGTGATTCGGACAGGGCAGAGACCCAGTACTTC. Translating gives CASSDSDRAETQYF.

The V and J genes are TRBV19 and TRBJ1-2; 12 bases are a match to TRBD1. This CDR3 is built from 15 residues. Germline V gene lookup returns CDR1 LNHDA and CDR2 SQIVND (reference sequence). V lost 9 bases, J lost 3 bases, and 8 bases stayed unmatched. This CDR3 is CASRVGTGGDYGYTF. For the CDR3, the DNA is TGTGCCAGCCGCGTCGGGACAGGGGGCGACTATGGCTACACCTTC.

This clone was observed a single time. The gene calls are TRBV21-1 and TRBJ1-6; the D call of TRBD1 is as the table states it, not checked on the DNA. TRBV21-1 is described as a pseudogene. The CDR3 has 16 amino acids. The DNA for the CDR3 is TGTGCCAGCAGCGCTCCCGGGACAGGGCTAAATTCACCCCTCCACTTT. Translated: CASSAPGTGLNSPLHF.

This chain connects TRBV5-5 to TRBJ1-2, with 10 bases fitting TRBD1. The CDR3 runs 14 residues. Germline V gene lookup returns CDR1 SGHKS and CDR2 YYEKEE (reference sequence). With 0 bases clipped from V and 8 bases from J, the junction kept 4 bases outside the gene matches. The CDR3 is CASSLEGTGVGYTF. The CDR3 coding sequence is TGTGCCAGCAGCTTGGAAGGGACAGGGGTCGGCTACACCTTC.

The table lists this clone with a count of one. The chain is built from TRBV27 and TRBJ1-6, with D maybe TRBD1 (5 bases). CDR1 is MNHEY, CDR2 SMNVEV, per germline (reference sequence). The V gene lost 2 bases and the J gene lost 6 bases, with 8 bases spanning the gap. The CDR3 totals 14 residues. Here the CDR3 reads CASSLVQGNSPLHF. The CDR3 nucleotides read TGTGCCAGCAGTTTAGTCCAGGGTAATTCACCCCTCCACTTT.

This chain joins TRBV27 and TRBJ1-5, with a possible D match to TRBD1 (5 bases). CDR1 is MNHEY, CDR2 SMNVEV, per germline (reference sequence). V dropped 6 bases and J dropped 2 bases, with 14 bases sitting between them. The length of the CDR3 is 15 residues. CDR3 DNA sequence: TGTGCCAGCAGGTCTCAGGGTTCCCGCAATCAGCCCCAGCATTTT. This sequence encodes CASRSQGSRNQPQHF.

Here the CDR3 DNA reads TGTGCCAGCAGCCAAAACATAGCGGGGGCCCAAGAGACCCAGTACTTC. This codes for CASSQNIAGAQETQYF. The chain couples TRBV4-2 to TRBJ2-5; 9 bases line up with TRBD2. Germline assignment: CDR1 LGHNA and CDR2 YNFKEQ. The CDR3 has 16 amino acids. J gave up 1 base and V 2 bases, and 5 bases lay outside the gene matches.

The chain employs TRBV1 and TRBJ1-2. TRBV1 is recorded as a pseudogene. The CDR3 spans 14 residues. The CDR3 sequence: CTSTRRTPNYGYTF. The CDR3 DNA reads TGCACCAGCACACGACGGACTCCTAACTATGGCTACACCTTC.

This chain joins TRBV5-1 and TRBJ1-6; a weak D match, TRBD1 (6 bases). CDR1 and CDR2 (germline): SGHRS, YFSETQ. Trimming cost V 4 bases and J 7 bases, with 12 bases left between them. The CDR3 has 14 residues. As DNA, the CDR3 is TGCGCCAGCAGCACCGGACAGATGAATTCACCCCTCCACTTT. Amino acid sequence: CASSTGQMNSPLHF. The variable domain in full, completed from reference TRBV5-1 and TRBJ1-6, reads KAGVTQTPRYLIKTRGQQVTLSCSPISGHRSVSWYQQTPGQGLQFLFEYFSETQRNKGNFPGRFSGRQFSNSRSEMNVSTLELGDSALYLCASSTGQMNSPLHFGNGTRLTVT.

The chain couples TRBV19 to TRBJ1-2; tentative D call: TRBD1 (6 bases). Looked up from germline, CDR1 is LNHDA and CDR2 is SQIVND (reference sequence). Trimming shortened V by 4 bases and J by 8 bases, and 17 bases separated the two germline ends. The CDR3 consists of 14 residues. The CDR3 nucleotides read TGTGCCAGTAGTACGCTCGCCAGGGGCGAAGGCTACACCTTC. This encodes CASSTLARGEGYTF.

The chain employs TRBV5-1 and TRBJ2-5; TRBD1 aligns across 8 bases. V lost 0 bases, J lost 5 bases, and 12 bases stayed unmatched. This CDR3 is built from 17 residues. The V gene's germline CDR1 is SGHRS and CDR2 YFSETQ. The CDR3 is CASSLGIGQGGVETQYF. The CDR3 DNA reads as TGCGCCAGCAGCTTGGGAATTGGACAGGGTGGGGTGGAGACCCAGTACTTC.

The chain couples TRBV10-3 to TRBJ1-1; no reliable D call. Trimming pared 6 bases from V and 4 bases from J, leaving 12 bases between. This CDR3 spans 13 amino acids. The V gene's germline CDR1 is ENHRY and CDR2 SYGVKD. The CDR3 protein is CAIRSPTGTEAFF. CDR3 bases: TGTGCCATCAGGAGTCCTACGGGCACTGAAGCTTTCTTT.